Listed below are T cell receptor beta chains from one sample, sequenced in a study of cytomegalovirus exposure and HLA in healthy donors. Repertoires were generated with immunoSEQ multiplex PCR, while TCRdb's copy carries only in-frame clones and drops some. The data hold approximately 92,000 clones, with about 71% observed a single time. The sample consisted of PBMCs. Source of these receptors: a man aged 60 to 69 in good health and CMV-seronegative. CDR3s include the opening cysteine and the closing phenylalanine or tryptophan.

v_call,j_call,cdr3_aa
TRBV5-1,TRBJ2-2,CASSFSGTGRTGELFF
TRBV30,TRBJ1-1,CAWRTGSSRSEAFF
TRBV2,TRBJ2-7,CATGTGASYEQYF
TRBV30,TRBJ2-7,CAWSSGAGSEQYF
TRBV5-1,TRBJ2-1,CASSVRLAGVSYNEQFF
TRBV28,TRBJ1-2,CASHGPGNYGYTF
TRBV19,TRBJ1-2,CASGGSTNYGYTF
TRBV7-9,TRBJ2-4,CATRSTKNIQYF
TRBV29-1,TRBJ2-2,CSAGTSGSNTGELFF
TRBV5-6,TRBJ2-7,CASSFDSEFYEQYF
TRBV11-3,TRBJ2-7,CASSKGQGNSEQYF
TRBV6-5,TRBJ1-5,CASSYGRAQPQHF
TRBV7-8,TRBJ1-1,CASSLGRNTEAFF
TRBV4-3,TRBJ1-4,CASSQQRAGGAWELFF
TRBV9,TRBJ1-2,CASSVSGRGLWDGYTF